A selection of T cell receptor beta chains follows, all from one sample in a study of OX40 agonist ivuxolimab in advanced cancers. The repertoire was sequenced with immunoSEQ multiplex PCR; TCRdb's copy has only in-frame clones and lacks some. The sample holds about 58,000 clones; about 90% are singletons and the top ten take 1.5% to 2%. Specimen: CD4+ or CD8+ T cells sorted from blood, collected in a trial of the OX40 agonist ivuxolimab. These receptors were taken from an adult with an advanced solid tumor such as melanoma, head and neck, liver or kidney cancer. Each CDR3 is given with its conserved first and last residue. A D gene is named only where the DNA matches it firmly. Only part of the rows carry a size: once, few, many, or a class if the clone is expanded.

j_call clone_size d_call v_call cdr3_aa cdr3_nt
TRBJ2-3 - - TRBV5-1 CASSPLAGATDTQYF TGCGCCAGCAGCCCTCTGGCGGGTGCCACAGATACGCAGTATTTT
TRBJ1-3 - - TRBV6-6 CASSVGETGNTIYF TGTGCCAGCAGCGTGGGAGAGACTGGAAACACCATATATTTT
TRBJ2-1 few - TRBV10-2 CASVSFGLLSRPGNEQFF TGCGCCAGTGTTTCGTTTGGACTATTATCTCGGCCGGGCAATGAGCAGTTCTTC
TRBJ1-2 - - TRBV6-5 CASSYLRIKNYGYTF TGTGCCAGCAGTTACTTACGGATTAAAAACTATGGCTACACCTTC
TRBJ2-7 - TRBD1 TRBV7-8 CASSINRGDAYEQYF TGTGCCAGCAGCATAAACAGGGGGGACGCCTACGAGCAGTACTTC
TRBJ1-4 - - TRBV2 CASSEFQGNEKLFF TGTGCCAGCAGTGAATTCCAGGGTAATGAAAAACTGTTTTTT
TRBJ2-3 once - TRBV10-1 CASSDGGAGADTQYF TGCGCCAGCAGTGATGGGGGGGCGGGCGCAGATACGCAGTATTTT
TRBJ1-4 once - TRBV29-1 CSVASAWGEKLFF TGCAGCGTTGCATCAGCTTGGGGTGAAAAACTGTTTTTT
TRBJ2-7 once TRBD2 TRBV5-1 CASSNLAGGHAEQYF TGCGCCAGCAGCAACCTAGCGGGAGGCCACGCGGAGCAGTACTTC
TRBJ1-4 - TRBD1 TRBV5-1 CASSLGQGSEKLFF TGCGCCAGCAGCTTGGGACAGGGTAGTGAAAAACTGTTTTTT
TRBJ1-6 - TRBD1 TRBV7-6 CASSLYLAATGADSPLHF TGTGCCAGCAGCTTATACTTAGCCGCGACAGGGGCTGATTCACCCCTCCACTTT
TRBJ1-2 few TRBD1 TRBV18 CASQGDGYTF TGTGCCAGCCAGGGGGATGGCTACACCTTC
TRBJ2-1 - - TRBV7-2 CASSLLSRDEQFF TGTGCCAGCAGCTTACTTTCTAGGGATGAGCAGTTCTTC
TRBJ2-7 once - TRBV13 CASSILERGYEQYF TGTGCCAGCAGCATACTGGAGAGAGGGTACGAGCAGTACTTC
TRBJ1-2 - TRBD1 TRBV2 CASSRTGDYGYTF TGTGCCAGCAGCCGGACAGGGGACTATGGCTACACCTTC
TRBJ1-4 - - TRBV4-3 CASSPSGVNEKLFF TGCGCCAGCAGCCCCTCAGGGGTTAATGAAAAACTGTTTTTT
TRBJ2-7 - TRBD2 TRBV6-6 CASSPSGSRSYEQYF TGTGCCAGCAGCCCCAGCGGGAGTCGCTCCTACGAGCAGTACTTC
TRBJ1-2 - TRBD1 TRBV28 CASIYSGTGYYGYTF TGTGCCAGCATATATTCTGGGACAGGCTACTATGGCTACACCTTC
TRBJ2-7 - TRBD2 TRBV28 CASSLSGRLEYEQYF TGTGCCAGCAGTCTTAGCGGGAGATTGGAATACGAGCAGTACTTC
TRBJ1-2 - TRBD1 TRBV28 CASSGETGVYGYTF TGTGCCAGCAGTGGCGAAACAGGGGTCTATGGCTACACCTTC
TRBJ2-5 once - TRBV7-7 CASSLDGGPSETQYF TGTGCTAGCAGCTTAGATGGGGGGCCTAGCGAGACCCAGTACTTC
TRBJ2-7 - - TRBV2 CASSGRRYSYEQYF TGTGCCAGCAGTGGGAGGCGATACTCCTACGAGCAGTACTTC
TRBJ2-1 - - TRBV11-1 CASSLEGNRQFF TGTGCCAGCAGCTTAGAAGGGAATAGGCAGTTCTTC
TRBJ2-5 - TRBD2 TRBV28 CASTKAGAETQYF TGTGCCAGCACCAAAGCGGGAGCAGAGACCCAGTACTTC
TRBJ1-2 - TRBD1 TRBV4-3 CASSHQLDRGSYGYTF TGCGCCAGCAGCCACCAACTGGACAGGGGTAGCTATGGCTACACCTTC
TRBJ1-3 - TRBD1 TRBV28 CASARQGASGNTIYF TGTGCCAGCGCCCGGCAGGGGGCTTCGGGAAACACCATATATTTT
TRBJ1-5 - - TRBV10-2 CASSQGGNQPQHF TGCGCCAGCAGTCAGGGTGGTAATCAGCCCCAGCATTTT
TRBJ2-5 - TRBD1 TRBV2 CASRQGAQETQYF TGTGCCAGCAGACAGGGGGCCCAAGAGACCCAGTACTTC
TRBJ2-1 - - TRBV19 CASRRGGGTNEQFF TGTGCCAGTAGGAGGGGGGGAGGTACCAATGAGCAGTTCTTC
TRBJ2-1 - - TRBV15 CATSRIEGGPYNEQFF TGTGCCACCAGCCGGATTGAAGGGGGACCCTACAATGAGCAGTTCTTC
TRBJ1-6 - - TRBV28 CASSFPSGVYNSPLHF TGTGCCAGCAGTTTCCCAAGTGGCGTCTATAATTCACCCCTCCACTTT
TRBJ2-5 once - TRBV7-2 CASSPGRGTRETQYF TGTGCCAGCAGCCCAGGGAGAGGGACGAGGGAGACCCAGTACTTC
TRBJ2-1 - - TRBV7-3 CANPQDCYNEQFF TGTGCCAACCCACAGGACTGTTACAATGAGCAGTTCTTC
TRBJ2-5 - - TRBV12-5 CASGFSGYETQYF TGTGCTAGTGGTTTTTCAGGGTATGAGACCCAGTACTTC
TRBJ1-1 - - TRBV5-6 CASSLAGFGNTEAFF TGTGCCAGCAGCTTGGCCGGGTTTGGGAACACTGAAGCTTTCTTT